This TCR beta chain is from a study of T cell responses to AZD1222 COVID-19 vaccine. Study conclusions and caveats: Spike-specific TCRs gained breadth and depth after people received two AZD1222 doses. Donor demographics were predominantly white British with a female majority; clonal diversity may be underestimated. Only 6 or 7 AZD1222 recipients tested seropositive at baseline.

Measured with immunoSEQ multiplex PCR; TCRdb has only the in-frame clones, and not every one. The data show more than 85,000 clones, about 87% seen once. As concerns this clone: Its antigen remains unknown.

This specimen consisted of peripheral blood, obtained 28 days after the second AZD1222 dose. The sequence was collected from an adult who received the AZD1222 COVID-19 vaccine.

CDR3 residues: CASSQGTRGVSRGFAGELFF. CDR3 sequence (DNA): TGCGCCAGCAGCCAGGGGACCCGCGGGGTGAGCAGGGGATTTGCCGGGGAGCTGTTTTTT. The V and J genes are TRBV4-3 and TRBJ2-2; D may correspond to TRBD1 or TRBD2 (6 bases each). Looked up from germline, CDR1 is LGHNA and CDR2 is YSLEER. Trimming took 3 bases from V and 6 from J, leaving 29 bases between them. The CDR3 runs 20 residues.